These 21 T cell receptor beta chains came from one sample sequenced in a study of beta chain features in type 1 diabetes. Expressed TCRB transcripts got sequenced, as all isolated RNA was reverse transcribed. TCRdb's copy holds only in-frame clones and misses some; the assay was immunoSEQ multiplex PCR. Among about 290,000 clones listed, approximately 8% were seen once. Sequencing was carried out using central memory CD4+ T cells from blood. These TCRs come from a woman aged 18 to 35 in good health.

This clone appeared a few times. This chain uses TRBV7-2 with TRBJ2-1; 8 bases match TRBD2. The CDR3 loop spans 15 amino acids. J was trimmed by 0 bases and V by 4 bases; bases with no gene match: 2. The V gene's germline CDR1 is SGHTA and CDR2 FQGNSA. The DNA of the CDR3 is TGTGCCAGCAGCTCAAGCGGGGGCTCCTACAATGAGCAGTTCTTC. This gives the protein CASSSSGGSYNEQFF.

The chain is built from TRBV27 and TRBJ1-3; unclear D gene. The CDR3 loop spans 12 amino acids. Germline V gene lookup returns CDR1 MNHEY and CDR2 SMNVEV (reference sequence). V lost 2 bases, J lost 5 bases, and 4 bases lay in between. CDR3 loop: CASSLIRNTIYF. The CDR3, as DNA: TGTGCCAGCAGTTTAATAAGAAACACCATATATTTT.

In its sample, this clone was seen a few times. The CDR3, as DNA: TGTGCCAGCAGCCCGGACAGGGGACTGTTTTTT. It translates to CASSPDRGLFF. This sequence joins TRBV7-9 and TRBJ1-4, with 9 bases aligning to TRBD1. After removal of 5 bases from V and 13 bases from J, the junction contained 2 bases not matched to a gene. The CDR3 consists of 11 residues. The germline V gene encodes CDR1 SEHNR and CDR2 FQNEAQ (reference sequence).

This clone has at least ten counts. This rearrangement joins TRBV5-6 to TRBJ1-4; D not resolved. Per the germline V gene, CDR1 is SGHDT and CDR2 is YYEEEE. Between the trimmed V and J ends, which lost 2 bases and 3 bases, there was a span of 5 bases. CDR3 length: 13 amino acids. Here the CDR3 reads CASSFTPNEKLFF. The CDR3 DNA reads TGTGCCAGCAGCTTCACCCCTAATGAAAAACTGTTTTTT.

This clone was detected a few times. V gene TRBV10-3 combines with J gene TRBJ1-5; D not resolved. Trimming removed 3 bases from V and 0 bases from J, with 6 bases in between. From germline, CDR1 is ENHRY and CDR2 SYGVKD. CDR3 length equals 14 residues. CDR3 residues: CAISDGYSNQPQHF. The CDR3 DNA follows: TGTGCCATCAGTGACGGCTATAGCAATCAGCCCCAGCATTTT.

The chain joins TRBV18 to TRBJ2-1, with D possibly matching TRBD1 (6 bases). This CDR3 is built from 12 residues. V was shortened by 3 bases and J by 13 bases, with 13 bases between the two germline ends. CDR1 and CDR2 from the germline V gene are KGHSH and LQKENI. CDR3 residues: CASSPDRDTQFF. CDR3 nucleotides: TGTGCCAGCTCACCGGATCGGGACACACAGTTCTTC.

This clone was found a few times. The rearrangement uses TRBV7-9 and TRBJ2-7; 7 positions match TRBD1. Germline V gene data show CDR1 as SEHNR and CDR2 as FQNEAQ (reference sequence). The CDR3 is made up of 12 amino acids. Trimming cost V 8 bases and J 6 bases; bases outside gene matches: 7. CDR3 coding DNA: TGTGCCAGCGGCACAGGGGTATCCGAGCAGTACTTC. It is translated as CASGTGVSEQYF. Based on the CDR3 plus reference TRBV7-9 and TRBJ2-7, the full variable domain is DTGVSQNPRHKITKRGQNVTFRCDPISEHNRLYWYRQTLGQGPEFLTYFQNEAQLEKSRLLSDRFSAERPKGSFSTLEIQRTEQGDSAMYLCASGTGVSEQYFGPGTRLTVT.

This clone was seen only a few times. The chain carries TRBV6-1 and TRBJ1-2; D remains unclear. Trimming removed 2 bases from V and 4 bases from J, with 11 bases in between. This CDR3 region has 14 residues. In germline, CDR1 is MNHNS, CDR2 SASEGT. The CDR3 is CASSEIGLGYGYTF. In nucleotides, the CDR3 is TGTGCCAGCAGTGAAATCGGGCTGGGCTATGGCTACACCTTC.

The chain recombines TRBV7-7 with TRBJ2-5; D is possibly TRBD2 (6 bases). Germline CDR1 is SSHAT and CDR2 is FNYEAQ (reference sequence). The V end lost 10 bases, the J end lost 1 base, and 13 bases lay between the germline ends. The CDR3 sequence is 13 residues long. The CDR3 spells CATRGSLQETQYF. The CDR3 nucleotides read TGTGCCACCCGGGGGTCCCTCCAAGAGACCCAGTACTTC. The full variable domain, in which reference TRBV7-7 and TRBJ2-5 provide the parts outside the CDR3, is GAGVSQSPRYKVTKRGQDVTLRCDPISSHATLYWYQQALGQGPEFLTYFNYEAQPDKSGLPSDRFSAERPEGSISTLTIQRTEQRDSAMYRCATRGSLQETQYFGPGTRLLVL.

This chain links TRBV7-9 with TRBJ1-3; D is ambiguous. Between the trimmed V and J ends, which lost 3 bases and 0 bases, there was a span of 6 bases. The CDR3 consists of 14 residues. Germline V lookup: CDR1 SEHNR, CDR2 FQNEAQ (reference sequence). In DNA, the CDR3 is TGTGCCAGCAGCTTTGGGAGCTCTGGAAACACCATATATTTT. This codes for CASSFGSSGNTIYF.

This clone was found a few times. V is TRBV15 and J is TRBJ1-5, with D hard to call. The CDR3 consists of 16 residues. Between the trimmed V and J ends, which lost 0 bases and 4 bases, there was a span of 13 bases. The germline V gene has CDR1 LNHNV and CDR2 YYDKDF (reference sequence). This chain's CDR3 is CATSRETATANQPQHF. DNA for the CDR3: TGTGCCACCAGCAGAGAGACTGCTACAGCGAATCAGCCCCAGCATTTT.

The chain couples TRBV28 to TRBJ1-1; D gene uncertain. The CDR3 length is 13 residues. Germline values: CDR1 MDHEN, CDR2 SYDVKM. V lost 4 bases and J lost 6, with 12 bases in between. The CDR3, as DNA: TGTGCCAGCAGTTCCCCCCCGTCGGCTGAAGCTTTCTTT. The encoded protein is CASSSPPSAEAFF.

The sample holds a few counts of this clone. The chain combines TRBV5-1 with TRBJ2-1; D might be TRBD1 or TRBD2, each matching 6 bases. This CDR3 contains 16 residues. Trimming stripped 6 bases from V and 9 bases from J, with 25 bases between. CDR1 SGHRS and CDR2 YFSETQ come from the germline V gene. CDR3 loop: CASTPVGGSLAGEQFF. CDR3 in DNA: TGCGCCAGCACCCCCGTGGGGGGCTCGCTCGCGGGTGAGCAGTTCTTC. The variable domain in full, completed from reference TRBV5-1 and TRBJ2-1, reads KAGVTQTPRYLIKTRGQQVTLSCSPISGHRSVSWYQQTPGQGLQFLFEYFSETQRNKGNFPGRFSGRQFSNSRSEMNVSTLELGDSALYLCASTPVGGSLAGEQFFGPGTRLTVL.

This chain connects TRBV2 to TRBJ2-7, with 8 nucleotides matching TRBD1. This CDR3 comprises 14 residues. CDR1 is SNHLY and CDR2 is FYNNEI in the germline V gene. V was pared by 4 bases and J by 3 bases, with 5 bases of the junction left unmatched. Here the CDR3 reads CASSVDRGGYEQYF. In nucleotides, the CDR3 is TGTGCCAGCAGTGTAGACAGGGGCGGCTACGAGCAGTACTTC.

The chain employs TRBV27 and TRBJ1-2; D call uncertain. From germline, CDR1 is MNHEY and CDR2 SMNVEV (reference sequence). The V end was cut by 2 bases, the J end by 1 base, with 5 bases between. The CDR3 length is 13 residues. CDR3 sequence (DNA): TGTGCCAGCAGTTTAAACAGTAACTATGGCTACACCTTC. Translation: CASSLNSNYGYTF.

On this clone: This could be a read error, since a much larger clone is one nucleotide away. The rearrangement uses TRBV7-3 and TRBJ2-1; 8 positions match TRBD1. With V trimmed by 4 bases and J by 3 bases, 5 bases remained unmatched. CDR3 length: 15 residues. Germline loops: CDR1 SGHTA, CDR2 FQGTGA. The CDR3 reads CASSSGGQGYNEQFF. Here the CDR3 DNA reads TGTGCCAGCAGCTCCGGTGGACAGGGCTACAATGAGCAGTTCTTC.

This chain's CDR3 is CASRWTEDTEAFF. The DNA of the CDR3 is TGTGCCAGTAGATGGACAGAAGACACTGAAGCTTTCTTT. This sequence joins TRBV19 and TRBJ1-1, with a tentative D call TRBD1 (6 bases). Trimming shortened V by 6 bases and J by 3 bases, and 11 bases separated the two germline ends. Germline values: CDR1 LNHDA, CDR2 SQIVND (reference sequence). The CDR3 loop spans 13 amino acids.

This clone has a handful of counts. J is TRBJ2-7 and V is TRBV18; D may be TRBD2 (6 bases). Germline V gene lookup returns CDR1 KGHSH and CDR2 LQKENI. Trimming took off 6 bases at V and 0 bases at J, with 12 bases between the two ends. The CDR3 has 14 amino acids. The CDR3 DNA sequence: TGTGCCAGCTCTCGGGGGAAACGCTCCTACGAGCAGTACTTC. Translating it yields CASSRGKRSYEQYF.

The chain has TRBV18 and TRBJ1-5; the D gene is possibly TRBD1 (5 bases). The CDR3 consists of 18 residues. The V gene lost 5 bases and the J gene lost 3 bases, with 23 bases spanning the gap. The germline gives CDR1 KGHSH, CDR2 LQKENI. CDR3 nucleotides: TGTGCCAGCTCAACGACAACCGGGGCGGTTAACTTCAATCAGCCCCAGCATTTT. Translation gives CASSTTTGAVNFNQPQHF.

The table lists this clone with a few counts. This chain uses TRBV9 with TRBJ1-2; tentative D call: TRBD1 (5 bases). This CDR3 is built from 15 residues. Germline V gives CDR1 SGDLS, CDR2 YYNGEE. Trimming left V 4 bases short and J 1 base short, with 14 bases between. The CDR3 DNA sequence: TGTGCCAGCAGCCCTGGACAACCTTTTAACTATGGCTACACCTTC. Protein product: CASSPGQPFNYGYTF.

CDR3 sequence reads: CASSLTAQRDEQYF. CDR3 in DNA: TGTGCCAGCAGCTTAACAGCACAGCGCGACGAGCAGTACTTC. The genes are TRBV7-3 and TRBJ2-7; D is uncertain. The CDR3 extends over 14 amino acids. Germline CDR1 SGHTA, CDR2 FQGTGA. Trimming left V 0 bases short and J 5 bases short, with 11 bases between.